The 7 T cell receptor beta chains reported below all come from one sample, sequenced in a study of blood T cell repertoires in COVID-19. Here immunoSEQ multiplex PCR was the method, and the copy in TCRdb shows in-frame clones only, minus some. The sample yields around 86,000 clones, 85% seen once. Sequencing input: peripheral blood. The source of these receptors is a man older than 75 with acute or convalescent COVID-19.

In DNA, the CDR3 is TGTGCCAGCAGTGATCCCGGGACACCAGCCGGCAATGGCTACACCTTC. Amino acid sequence: CASSDPGTPAGNGYTF. The V call is TRBV6-1, the J call TRBJ1-2, with D possibly matching TRBD1 (6 bases). CDR3 length: 16 residues. V dropped 3 bases and J dropped 6 bases, with 20 bases sitting between them. Germline lookup yields CDR1 MNHNS and CDR2 SASEGT.

This clone was seen just once. V gene TRBV10-3 combines with J gene TRBJ1-2, with a tentative D call TRBD1 (6 bases). CDR1 is ENHRY, CDR2 SYGVKD, per germline. The CDR3 extends over 14 amino acids. V dropped 2 bases and J dropped 6 bases, with 13 bases sitting between them. For the CDR3, the DNA is TGTGCCATCAGTGAGGCAGGGGTGGGGAATGGCTACACCTTC. It yields the protein CAISEAGVGNGYTF.

V and J are TRBV15 and TRBJ2-1; 9 nucleotides line up with TRBD2. From germline, CDR1 is LNHNV and CDR2 YYDKDF (reference sequence). The ends lost 0 bases at V and 5 bases at J; junction bases unmatched: 5. The CDR3 consists of 16 residues. CDR3 sequence (DNA): TGTGCCACCAGCAGAGAGTTAGCTAGCGGGAACAATGAGCAGTTCTTC. Its translation: CATSRELASGNNEQFF.

The sample holds one count of this clone. This sequence joins TRBV5-4 and TRBJ2-2; the match to TRBD2 covers 8 bases. This CDR3 region has 16 residues. The junction had 6 bases not matched to a gene; V was cut back by 4 bases and J by 1 base. Germline lookup yields CDR1 SGHNT and CDR2 YYREEE (reference sequence). The CDR3 region has the DNA TGTGCCAGCAGCCCAGCGGGAGTCGGGAACACCGGGGAGCTGTTTTTT. This encodes CASSPAGVGNTGELFF.

The chain recombines TRBV9 with TRBJ1-3; D remains unclear. V lost 3 bases, J lost 0 bases, and 7 bases lay in between. This CDR3 has 14 amino acids. Germline CDR1 reads SGDLS; CDR2 reads YYNGEE. In DNA, the CDR3 is TGTGCCAGCAGCGCAGTGGCCTCTGGAAACACCATATATTTT. It translates to CASSAVASGNTIYF.

The rearrangement uses TRBV23-1 and TRBJ2-1, with TRBD1 as a possible D gene (5 bases). TRBV23-1 is treated as an ORF (open reading frame) with a function not yet certain. The CDR3 loop spans 12 amino acids. Trimming stripped 8 bases from V and 4 bases from J, with 9 bases between. The DNA of the CDR3 is TGCGCCAGCGGCGACAGATACAATGAGCAGTTCTTC. Translation: CASGDRYNEQFF.

The V call is TRBV3-1 (or the pseudogene TRBV3-2), the J call TRBJ2-7; TRBD1 aligns across 11 bases. The germline V gene encodes CDR1 LGHDT and CDR2 YNNKEL (reference sequence). The CDR3 runs 13 residues. V shed 6 bases, J shed 7 bases, and the junction held 5 bases outside the gene matches. DNA for the CDR3: TGTGCCAGCAGAGGGACAGGGGGTGAGGAGCAGTACTTC. Translation gives CASRGTGGEEQYF.